This TCR beta chain was identified in a study of blood T cell repertoires in COVID-19. Study overall: Samples taken during acute and convalescent COVID-19 were collected in the United States, Italy and Spain.

How the authors handled the data: Reference gene primers were amplified, and this amplification served to estimate nucleated cell counts. The assay was immunoSEQ multiplex PCR, and TCRdb's table has in-frame clones only and misses some. V and J calls and clone size are those listed in that table; D and trimming were worked out from the DNA. The table records about 280,000 clones, 70% to 90% of them present only once. Trimming removed 4 bases from V and 1 base from J; junction bases left unmatched: 5. There are 16 residues in the CDR3. Looked up from germline, CDR1 is MNHNY and CDR2 is SVGAGI (reference sequence).

The clonotype was recovered from a woman between 70 and 85 years old with acute or convalescent COVID-19. Source material: peripheral blood. V and J are TRBV6-6 and TRBJ1-1; the match to TRBD1 covers 11 bases. The CDR3 here is CASSSGQGASNTEAFF. DNA of the CDR3: TGTGCCAGCAGTTCAGGACAGGGGGCCTCGAACACTGAAGCTTTCTTT.